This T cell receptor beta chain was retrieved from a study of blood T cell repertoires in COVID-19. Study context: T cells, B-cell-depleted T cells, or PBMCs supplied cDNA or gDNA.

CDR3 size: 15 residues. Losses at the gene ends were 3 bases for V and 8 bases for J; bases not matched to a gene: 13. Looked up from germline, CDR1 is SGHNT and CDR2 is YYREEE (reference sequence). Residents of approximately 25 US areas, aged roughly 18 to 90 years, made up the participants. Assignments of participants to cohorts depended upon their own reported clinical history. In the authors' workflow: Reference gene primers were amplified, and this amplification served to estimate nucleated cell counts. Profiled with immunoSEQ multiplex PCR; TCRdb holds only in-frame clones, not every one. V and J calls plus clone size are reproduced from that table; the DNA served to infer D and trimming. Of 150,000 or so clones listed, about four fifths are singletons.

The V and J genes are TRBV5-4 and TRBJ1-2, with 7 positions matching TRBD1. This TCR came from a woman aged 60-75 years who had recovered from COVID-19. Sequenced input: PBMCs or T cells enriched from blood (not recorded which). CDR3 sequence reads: CASSSDSAGGMGYTF. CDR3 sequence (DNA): TGTGCCAGCAGCTCCGACAGTGCAGGGGGAATGGGCTACACCTTC. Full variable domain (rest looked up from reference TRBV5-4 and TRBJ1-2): ETGVTQSPTHLIKTRGQQVTLRCSSQSGHNTVSWYQQALGQGPQFIFQYYREEENGRGNFPPRFSGLQFPNYSSELNVNALELDDSALYLCASSSDSAGGMGYTFGSGTRLTVV.